A selection of T cell receptor beta chains follows, all from one sample in a study of T cells after yellow fever vaccination. One entry per CDR3 protein results from TCRdb running MiXCR on the 5' RACE reads. This table holds some 150,000 distinct CDR3 sequences, over 7% found once. The specimen comprised CD8+ T cells sorted from PBMCs, sampled 45 days after the yellow fever booster vaccination. The source of these receptors is a man aged 18 to 30 who received the YFV17D yellow fever vaccine. Both conserved end residues are trimmed from each CDR3. Part of the rows lack a size; the others show once, few, many or a class for expanded clones.

size: many
V: TRBV4-2
J: TRBJ2-3
CDR3: ASSQAGLVTDTQY

size: -
V: TRBV15
J: TRBJ2-1
CDR3: ATSREGADEQF

size: -
V: TRBV19
J: TRBJ2-2
CDR3: ASSMGQGRTGELF

size: -
V: TRBV7-9
J: TRBJ1-5
CDR3: ASSLGTGGSQPQH

size: medium-sized
V: TRBV4-2
J: TRBJ2-2
CDR3: ASSQVEGNTGELF

size: -
V: TRBV4-3
J: TRBJ2-7
CDR3: ASSQEDRGTAGTVIYEQY

size: few
V: TRBV4-1
J: TRBJ1-1
CDR3: ASSTGGGYTEAF

size: -
V: TRBV9
J: TRBJ1-6
CDR3: ASSVGRDAGNSPLH

size: -
V: TRBV9
J: TRBJ2-5
CDR3: ASSGGGPQETQY

size: many
V: TRBV20-1
J: TRBJ2-1
CDR3: SASQSSYNEQF

size: many
V: TRBV12-5
J: TRBJ2-1
CDR3: ASGLVQGTNEQF

size: -
V: TRBV7-9
J: TRBJ1-2
CDR3: ASRSEGYT

size: few
V: TRBV4-3
J: TRBJ2-1
CDR3: ASSLALSSYNEQF

size: -
V: TRBV7-9
J: TRBJ2-7
CDR3: ASSSSFHEQY

size: many
V: TRBV5-5
J: TRBJ1-1
CDR3: ASSTREIMNTEAF

size: -
V: TRBV27
J: TRBJ1-6
CDR3: ASSQTGSSYNSPLH

size: -
V: TRBV5-4
J: TRBJ1-1
CDR3: ASTLDGTFGNTEAF

size: few
V: TRBV9
J: TRBJ2-3
CDR3: ASSVDGGGSSTDTQY

size: -
V: TRBV14
J: TRBJ1-1
CDR3: ASSQASGRERNTEAF

size: few
V: TRBV5-5
J: TRBJ1-5
CDR3: ASSLVAGNQPQH

size: -
V: TRBV4-2
J: TRBJ2-2
CDR3: ASSQASSRRPPNTGELF

size: -
V: TRBV15
J: TRBJ1-6
CDR3: ATSAGIGGFRNSPLH

size: few
V: TRBV25-1
J: TRBJ2-6
CDR3: ASSPGSYRSGANVLT

size: few
V: TRBV3-1
J: TRBJ1-2
CDR3: ASSQDWTMLSGGRGYT

size: -
V: TRBV11-2
J: TRBJ1-1
CDR3: ASSLGRSAEAF